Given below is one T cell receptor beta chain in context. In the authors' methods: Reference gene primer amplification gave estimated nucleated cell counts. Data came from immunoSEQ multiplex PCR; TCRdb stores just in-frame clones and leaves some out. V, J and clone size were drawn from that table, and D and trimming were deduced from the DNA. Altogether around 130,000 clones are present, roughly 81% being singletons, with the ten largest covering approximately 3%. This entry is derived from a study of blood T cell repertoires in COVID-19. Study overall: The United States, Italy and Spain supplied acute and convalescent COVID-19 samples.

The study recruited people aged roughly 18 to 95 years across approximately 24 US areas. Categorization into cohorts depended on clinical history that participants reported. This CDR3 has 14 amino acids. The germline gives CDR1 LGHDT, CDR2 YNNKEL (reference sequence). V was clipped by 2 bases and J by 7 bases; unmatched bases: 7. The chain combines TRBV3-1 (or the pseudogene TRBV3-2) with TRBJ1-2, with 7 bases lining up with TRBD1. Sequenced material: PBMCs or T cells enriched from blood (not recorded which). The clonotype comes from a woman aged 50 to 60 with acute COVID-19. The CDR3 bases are TGTGCCAGCAGCCAATCAGGGGGTGGAAGTGGCTACACCTTC. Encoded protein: CASSQSGGGSGYTF.